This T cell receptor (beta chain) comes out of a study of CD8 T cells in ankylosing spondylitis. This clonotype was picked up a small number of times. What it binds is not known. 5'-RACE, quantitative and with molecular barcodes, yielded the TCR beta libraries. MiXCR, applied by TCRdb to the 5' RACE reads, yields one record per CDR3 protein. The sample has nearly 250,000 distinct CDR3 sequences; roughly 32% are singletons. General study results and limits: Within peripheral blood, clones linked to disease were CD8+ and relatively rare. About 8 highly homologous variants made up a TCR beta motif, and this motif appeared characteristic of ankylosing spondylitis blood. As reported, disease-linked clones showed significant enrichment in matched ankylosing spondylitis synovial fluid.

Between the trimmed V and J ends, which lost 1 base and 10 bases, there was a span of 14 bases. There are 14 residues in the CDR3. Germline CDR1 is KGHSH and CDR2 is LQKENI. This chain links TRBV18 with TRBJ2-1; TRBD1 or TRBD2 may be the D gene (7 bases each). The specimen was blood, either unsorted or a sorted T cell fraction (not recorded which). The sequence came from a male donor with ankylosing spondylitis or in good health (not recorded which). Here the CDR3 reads CASSPQGTAGEQFF. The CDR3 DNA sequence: TGTGCCAGCTCACCACAGGGGACAGCGGGGGAGCAGTTCTTC.